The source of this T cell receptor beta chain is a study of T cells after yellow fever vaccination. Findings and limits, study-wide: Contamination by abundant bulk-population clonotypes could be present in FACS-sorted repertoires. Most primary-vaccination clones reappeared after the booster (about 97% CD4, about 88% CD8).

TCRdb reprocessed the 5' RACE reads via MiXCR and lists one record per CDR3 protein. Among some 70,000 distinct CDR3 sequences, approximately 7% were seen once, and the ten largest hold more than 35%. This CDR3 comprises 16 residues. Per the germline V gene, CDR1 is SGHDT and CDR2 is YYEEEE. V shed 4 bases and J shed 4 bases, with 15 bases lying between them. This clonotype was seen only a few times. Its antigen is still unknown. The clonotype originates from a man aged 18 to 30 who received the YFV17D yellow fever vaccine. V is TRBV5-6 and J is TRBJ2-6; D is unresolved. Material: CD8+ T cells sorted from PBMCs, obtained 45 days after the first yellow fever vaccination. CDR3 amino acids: CASSPRTVRGANVLTF. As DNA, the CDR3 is TGTGCCAGCAGCCCTCGGACGGTGAGGGGGGCCAACGTCCTGACTTTC.